The rows below give T cell receptor beta chains drawn from one sample of a study of shared clonotypes between healthy human individuals. Using immunoSEQ multiplex PCR, the repertoire was profiled, and TCRdb retains in-frame clones only, with some absent. The sample yields about 1 million clones, 70% to 80% seen once. Sequenced sample: memory CD4+ T cells sorted from blood. The receptors come from a man aged 18 to 30 in good health. CDR3s leave out the opening cysteine and the closing phenylalanine or tryptophan.

TRBV9	TRBJ2-1	ASSRSGSSYNEQF
TRBV5-1	TRBJ1-1	ASSNTQDSYRTEAF
TRBV9	TRBJ1-1	ASSVGQVNTEAF
TRBV5-1	TRBJ1-5	ASSLRGDQPQH
TRBV6-1	TRBJ2-7	ASSGGTGGSYEQY
TRBV7-9	TRBJ2-7	ASSSLDRSYEQY
TRBV29-1	TRBJ2-7	TQVVQGRDEQY
TRBV23-1	TRBJ1-3	ASTNKQDSGNTIY
TRBV2	TRBJ2-5	ASSEGTQY
TRBV9	TRBJ1-5	ASSVDLGQPQH
TRBV30	TRBJ1-2	AGRKADKAGYT
TRBV5-1	TRBJ1-4	ASSLTLAGEGKLF
TRBV7-8	TRBJ2-7	ASSLGPFTSYEQY
TRBV7-9	TRBJ2-7	ASSPRDGDEQY
TRBV5-6	TRBJ2-3	ASSVGLSGGPEDTQY
TRBV19	TRBJ2-2	ASSVGQSNTGELF
TRBV6-5	TRBJ1-2	ASSYSLGNYGYT
TRBV2	TRBJ2-7	ASIIAPGQGAYEQY
TRBV5-4	TRBJ1-6	ASSPGGANSLPH
TRBV27	TRBJ1-6	ASSLGVYNSPLH
TRBV7-9	TRBJ2-3	ASSLVIAGSTDTQY
TRBV13	TRBJ1-2	ASSLYGQGMDGYT
TRBV19	TRBJ2-1	ASSRQAANEQF
TRBV7-2	TRBJ2-7	ASSYDQGPYEQY
TRBV9	TRBJ1-1	ASGARVNTEAF
TRBV10-3	TRBJ2-1	AISVIATNEQF
TRBV6-1	TRBJ2-5	ASSEGLLAGWMTQY
TRBV5-1	TRBJ2-3	ASSFSGGDPNTQY
TRBV30	TRBJ1-5	AWSRTGLNQPQH
TRBV6-5	TRBJ1-3	ASSYSMIGRGNTIY
TRBV19	TRBJ2-2	ASSTGQTYTGELF
TRBV5-6	TRBJ2-2	ASSLDGRGGELF
TRBV7-8	TRBJ1-5	ASSDPGSGNQPQH